A single sample is the source of the 26 T cell receptor beta chains below, sequenced in a study of chemoradiotherapy in HPV16-positive cancers. The assay was immunoSEQ multiplex PCR, and TCRdb's table has in-frame clones only and misses some. The table includes fewer than 40,000 clones, around 93% detected once. The sample was blood, taken from a patient who underwent chemoradiotherapy. The receptors were sampled from a human donor with HPV-associated anogenital cancer.

The J gene is TRBJ1-5, the V gene TRBV10-2, with D unclear. With 6 bases removed from V and 7 bases from J, the gap between germline ends came to 13 bases. Looked up from germline, CDR1 is WSHSY and CDR2 is SAAADI. The CDR3 contains 13 residues. CDR3 coding DNA: TGCGCCAGCAGGGTCGGGCTGGGACAGCCCCAGCATTTT. This codes for CASRVGLGQPQHF.

In nucleotides, the CDR3 is TGTGCCAGCTTAGAAAGGGAGGGGGCGGTCGATGAGCAGTTCTTC. Translated, it gives CASLEREGAVDEQFF. The chain links TRBV6-4 to TRBJ2-1; D may match TRBD1 or TRBD2 (7 bases each). The CDR3 runs to 15 residues. The ends were cut back, 8 bases at V and 8 bases at J, with 22 bases in the middle. Germline V lookup: CDR1 MRHNA, CDR2 SNTAGT.

The V call is TRBV9, the J call TRBJ2-5; 8 bases match TRBD1. The trim removed 0 bases at V and 5 bases at J, leaving 3 bases unmatched. Per the germline V gene, CDR1 is SGDLS and CDR2 is YYNGEE. This CDR3 comprises 14 residues. CDR3 region: CASSVGDRRETQYF. CDR3 bases: TGTGCCAGCAGCGTAGGGGACAGGAGGGAGACCCAGTACTTC.

The chain has TRBV30 and TRBJ2-5; maybe TRBD2 (5 bases). Trimming took 1 base from V and 2 from J, leaving 8 bases between them. CDR1 is GTSNPN, CDR2 SVGIG, per germline (reference sequence). The CDR3 length is 13 residues. The CDR3 protein is CAWSGGSQETQYF. The CDR3 DNA reads as TGTGCCTGGAGTGGAGGGAGTCAAGAGACCCAGTACTTC.

This clone appeared a single time. The gene calls are TRBV19 and TRBJ2-7; D remains unclear. The germline V gene has CDR1 LNHDA and CDR2 SQIVND (reference sequence). V lost 3 bases, J lost 4 bases, and 16 bases lay in between. The CDR3 runs 15 residues. Here the CDR3 DNA reads TGTGCCAGTAGTATTTCCCAGGCCGGTGGTTACGAGCAGTACTTC. This sequence encodes CASSISQAGGYEQYF.

The chain has TRBV9 and TRBJ1-6; D gene unclear. The CDR3 sequence is 13 residues long. V was cut by 1 base and J by 5 bases, with 4 bases left in between. Germline CDR1 and CDR2: SGDLS and YYNGEE. For the CDR3, the DNA is TGTGCCAGCAGCGTACAGAATAATTCACCCCTCCACTTT. It translates to CASSVQNNSPLHF.

The rearrangement joins TRBV7-9 to TRBJ2-7, with D unresolved. The CDR3 has 15 residues. Trimming removed 4 bases at V and 3 bases at J, with 16 bases between. CDR1 and CDR2 from the germline V gene are SEHNR and FQNEAQ (reference sequence). Here the CDR3 DNA reads TGTGCCAGCAGCTCCCCAGTGGACCCCCTCTACGAGCAGTACTTC. Its translation: CASSSPVDPLYEQYF.

This sequence joins TRBV4-1 and TRBJ2-7; TRBD1 aligns across 8 bases. Trimming removed 3 bases from V and 4 bases from J; junction bases left unmatched: 8. CDR3 length equals 15 residues. Germline CDR1 MGHRA, CDR2 YSYEKL. CDR3 sequence (DNA): TGCGCCAGCAGCCAGACGACAGGGGCCTCTTACGAGCAGTACTTC. Its protein is CASSQTTGASYEQYF.

The chain employs TRBV7-6 and TRBJ2-2; 8 bases are shared with TRBD2. The trim removed 7 bases at V and 4 bases at J, leaving 20 bases unmatched. Germline CDR1 is SGHVS and CDR2 is FNYEAQ. The CDR3 runs to 19 residues. The CDR3 coding sequence is TGTGCCAGCAACCCTTTTTACGGGGGGGGCGTCAAAATCACCGGGGAGCTGTTTTTT. It codes for CASNPFYGGGVKITGELFF.

In this sample, this clone turned up once. The CDR3 region is CASSLHSGGVITGELFF. In nucleotides, the CDR3 is TGTGCCAGCAGCCTCCATAGCGGGGGGGTAATAACCGGGGAGCTGTTTTTT. This rearrangement joins TRBV2 to TRBJ2-2; 11 positions agree with TRBD2. V was clipped by 6 bases and J by 5 bases; unmatched bases: 11. The CDR3 contains 17 residues. Germline values: CDR1 SNHLY, CDR2 FYNNEI.

J is TRBJ2-3 and V is TRBV30; 12 bases fit TRBD2. The CDR3 runs 16 residues. V lost 6 bases to trimming and J lost 6 bases; unmatched junction nucleotides: 13. CDR1 is GTSNPN and CDR2 is SVGIG in the germline V gene (reference sequence). The CDR3 DNA sequence: TGTGCCTGTAACCCTGGACTAGCGGGGCCCCGGGATACGCAGTATTTT. Its protein product is CACNPGLAGPRDTQYF.

The genes are TRBV15 and TRBJ2-7; 7 nucleotides align to TRBD1. The CDR3 runs to 15 residues. Germline CDR1 LNHNV, CDR2 YYDKDF (reference sequence). Losses at the gene ends were 1 base for V and 0 bases for J; bases not matched to a gene: 3. CDR3 in DNA: TGTGCCACCAGCAGAGCGGGACAGAGCTCCTACGAGCAGTACTTC. Translating it yields CATSRAGQSSYEQYF.

The chain recombines TRBV6-5 with TRBJ2-5; tentative D call: TRBD1 (6 bases). This CDR3 comprises 14 residues. The germline gives CDR1 MNHEY, CDR2 SVGAGI. V was trimmed by 6 bases and J by 4 bases, leaving 15 bases between them. CDR3 loop: CASSQNLQGETQYF. In DNA, the CDR3 is TGTGCCAGCAGCCAAAACCTACAGGGAGAGACCCAGTACTTC.

The sample holds one count of this clone. The CDR3 sequence is CASSVGSAAYGYTF. The CDR3 nucleotides read TGTGCCAGCAGCGTTGGTTCTGCGGCCTATGGCTACACCTTC. The rearrangement links TRBV9 to TRBJ1-2; D remains unclear. This CDR3 spans 14 amino acids. Germline V gene sequence: CDR1 SGDLS, CDR2 YYNGEE. The V end lost 2 bases, the J end lost 4 bases, and 12 bases lay between the germline ends.

The chain is built from TRBV6-5 and TRBJ1-2, with a tentative D call TRBD1 (5 bases). The V and J ends lost 2 bases and 11 bases respectively, with 21 bases between them. Germline-derived CDR1 and CDR2 are MNHEY and SVGAGI. The CDR3 sequence is 15 residues long. The CDR3 loop is CASSYGAGPHRGYTF. The CDR3 nucleotides are TGTGCCAGCAGTTACGGGGCAGGGCCACACAGAGGGTACACCTTC.

This chain uses TRBV29-1 with TRBJ1-1; D not resolved. V was trimmed by 1 base and J by 8 bases, leaving 20 bases between them. Per germline, CDR1 SQVTM and CDR2 ANQGSEA. This CDR3 contains 15 residues. The CDR3 sequence: CSVEGPSGEKTEAFF. DNA for the CDR3: TGCAGCGTTGAAGGCCCTTCCGGCGAAAAAACCGAAGCTTTCTTT. The full variable domain, in which reference TRBV29-1 and TRBJ1-1 provide the parts outside the CDR3, is SAVISQKPSRDICQRGTSLTIQCQVDSQVTMMFWYRQQPGQSLTLIATANQGSEATYESGFVIDKFPISRPNLTFSTLTVSNMSPEDSSIYLCSVEGPSGEKTEAFFGQGTRLTVV.

This sequence joins TRBV5-1 and TRBJ2-4; D is possibly TRBD1 or TRBD2 (7 bases each). Trimming took 1 base from V and 6 from J, leaving 17 bases between them. Per the germline V gene, CDR1 is SGHRS and CDR2 is YFSETQ. This CDR3 comprises 16 residues. The CDR3 DNA sequence: TGCGCCAGCAGCTTGACCCAGGGGGGGGCGGCAAACATTCAGTACTTC. Its protein is CASSLTQGGAANIQYF. Using reference TRBV5-1 and TRBJ2-4 for the parts outside the CDR3, the full variable domain is KAGVTQTPRYLIKTRGQQVTLSCSPISGHRSVSWYQQTPGQGLQFLFEYFSETQRNKGNFPGRFSGRQFSNSRSEMNVSTLELGDSALYLCASSLTQGGAANIQYFGAGTRLSVL.

The chain is built from TRBV7-2 and TRBJ1-5; weak D call: TRBD1 (6 bases). V shed 5 bases and J shed 7 bases, with 15 bases lying between them. Germline loops: CDR1 SGHTA, CDR2 FQGNSA. The CDR3 length is 14 residues. The CDR3, as DNA: TGTGCCAGCAGCAGAGGGGGAGTTCGCCAGCCCCAGCATTTT. It specifies CASSRGGVRQPQHF.

The CDR3 is CASSQEGGNFYEQYF. The CDR3 DNA sequence: TGTGCCAGCAGCCAAGAGGGAGGCAATTTCTACGAGCAGTACTTC. The chain employs TRBV4-2 and TRBJ2-7, with D maybe TRBD2 (6 bases). The V and J ends lost 0 bases and 3 bases respectively, with 12 bases between them. The CDR3 runs to 15 residues. The germline V gene encodes CDR1 LGHNA and CDR2 YNFKEQ.

J is TRBJ1-2 and V is TRBV7-8; D uncertain. The V gene lost 1 base and the J gene lost 4 bases, with 7 bases spanning the gap. CDR1 and CDR2 from the germline V gene are SGHVS and FQNEAQ. The length of the CDR3 is 13 residues. The CDR3 region has the DNA TGTGCCAGCAGCTTAGGGACTGCCTATGGCTACACCTTC. This gives the protein CASSLGTAYGYTF.

Only a few counts were recorded for this clone. The gene calls are TRBV25-1 and TRBJ1-4, with D possibly matching TRBD1 (5 bases). The V end was cut by 3 bases, the J end by 12 bases, with 17 bases between. CDR1 MGHDK and CDR2 SYGVNS come from the germline V gene. The CDR3 sequence is 14 residues long. The CDR3 sequence: CASSDWQGPGELFF. The CDR3 DNA reads as TGTGCCAGCAGTGACTGGCAGGGCCCTGGGGAACTGTTTTTT. Using reference TRBV25-1 and TRBJ1-4 for the parts outside the CDR3, the full variable domain is EADIYQTPRYLVIGTGKKITLECSQTMGHDKMYWYQQDPGMELHLIHYSYGVNSTEKGDLSSESTVSRIRTEHFPLTLESARPSHTSQYLCASSDWQGPGELFFGSGTQLSVL.

The gene calls are TRBV19 and TRBJ2-3; 11 nucleotides align to TRBD2. The CDR3 has 14 amino acids. V gave up 6 bases and J gave up 10 bases; unmatched junction bases: 9. CDR1 and CDR2 (germline): LNHDA, SQIVND (reference sequence). The CDR3 is CASRWTSGSLAQYF. The CDR3 DNA sequence: TGTGCCAGTAGGTGGACTAGCGGGTCTCTGGCGCAGTATTTT. Based on the CDR3 plus reference TRBV19 and TRBJ2-3, the full variable domain is DGGITQSPKYLFRKEGQNVTLSCEQNLNHDAMYWYRQDPGQGLRLIYYSQIVNDFQKGDIAEGYSVSREKKESFPLTVTSAQKNPTAFYLCASRWTSGSLAQYFGPGTRLTVL.

The count of this clone is one. The rearrangement uses TRBV19 and TRBJ1-6, with D unclear. The CDR3 runs 12 residues. Germline CDR1 is LNHDA and CDR2 is SQIVND (reference sequence). V shed 3 bases and J shed 8 bases, with 5 bases lying between them. CDR3 DNA sequence: TGTGCCAGTAGTATTTCGGATTCACCCCTCCACTTT. Protein sequence: CASSISDSPLHF.

This chain links TRBV11-2 with TRBJ2-7, with 9 bases identical to TRBD2. The length of the CDR3 is 15 residues. The germline V gene encodes CDR1 SGHAT and CDR2 FQNNGV. V shed 0 bases and J 2 bases; nucleotides not matched to a gene: 2. The chain's CDR3 is CASSLDPSGAYEQYF. The DNA for the CDR3 is TGTGCCAGCAGCTTAGATCCTAGCGGGGCCTACGAGCAGTACTTC. The variable domain in full, completed from reference TRBV11-2 and TRBJ2-7, reads EAGVAQSPRYKIIEKRQSVAFWCNPISGHATLYWYQQILGQGPKLLIQFQNNGVVDDSQLPKDRFSAERLKGVDSTLKIQPAKLEDSAVYLCASSLDPSGAYEQYFGPGTRLTVT.

The rearrangement joins TRBV2 to TRBJ2-7; tentative D call: TRBD1 (5 bases). Germline V gives CDR1 SNHLY, CDR2 FYNNEI. V lost 5 bases to trimming and J lost 4 bases, with 15 bases between them. The length of the CDR3 is 14 residues. CDR3 amino acids: CASSRDSAFYEQYF. The CDR3 bases are TGTGCCAGCAGTCGTGACAGTGCCTTTTACGAGCAGTACTTC.

The rearrangement links TRBV2 to TRBJ2-1, with D maybe TRBD2 (6 bases). CDR1 is SNHLY and CDR2 is FYNNEI in the germline V gene. CDR3 length equals 14 residues. The V and J ends lost 7 bases and 4 bases respectively, with 14 bases between them. CDR3 sequence (DNA): TGTGCCAGCAAGGGCGGGGTAGGGTACAATGAGCAGTTCTTC. This encodes CASKGGVGYNEQFF. Full variable domain (missing parts from reference TRBV2 and TRBJ2-1): EPEVTQTPSHQVTQMGQEVILRCVPISNHLYFYWYRQILGQKVEFLVSFYNNEISEKSEIFDDQFSVERPDGSNFTLKIRSTKLEDSAMYFCASKGGVGYNEQFFGPGTRLTVL.